A selection of T cell receptor beta chains follows, all from one sample in a study of T cell repertoires in cytomegalovirus infection. MiXCR, applied by TCRdb to the reads, yields one record per CDR3 protein. Of some 680,000 distinct CDR3 sequences in the sample, under 40% are singletons; the top ten hold 2.5% to 3.5%. Sequenced sample: PBMCs. The receptor set was obtained from a human donor in good health (CMV status not recorded). Some clones in this sample may be carry-over from other donors' samples. The CDR3 runs from the conserved cysteine through the conserved F or W. The D gene is left open where the match is weak. Clone size is given for some rows only: seen once, a few or many times, or a class if the clone is expanded.

V,length,size,D,J,DNA,CDR3
TRBV5-1,13,few,NA,TRBJ1-1,TGCGCCAGCAAGGCGTCGGAGAACACTGAAGCTTTCTTT,CASKASENTEAFF
TRBV5-6,14,few,TRBD1,TRBJ2-5,TGTGCCAGCAGCTCCGGGACAGCGATCGAGACCCAGTACTTC,CASSSGTAIETQYF
TRBV4-1,17,few,TRBD1,TRBJ1-5,TGCGCCAGCAGCCCCCTTGGGACAGTCCAGGGCAATCAGCCCCAGCATTTT,CASSPLGTVQGNQPQHF
TRBV7-9,14,few,NA,TRBJ1-2,TGTGCCAGCAGCTTAGTAGGCATTTCGGGGGGCTACACCTTC,CASSLVGISGGYTF
TRBV7-9,14,NA,NA,TRBJ2-4,TGTGCCAGCGGAGGAGGGACAGTTAAAAACATTCAGTACTTC,CASGGGTVKNIQYF
TRBV12-3/TRBV12-4,13,few,NA,TRBJ1-1,TGTGCCAGCAGTCCCATAAGCGGTTTTGAAGCTTTCTTT,CASSPISGFEAFF
TRBV5-1,16,few,NA,TRBJ1-4,TGCGCCAGCAGCTCGCCGGGTCGGGGAATGGGTGAAAAACTGTTTTTT,CASSSPGRGMGEKLFF
TRBV15,15,NA,TRBD1,TRBJ2-7,TGTGCCACCAGCAGAGGCGGACAGGGGGCCTACGAGCAGTACTTC,CATSRGGQGAYEQYF
TRBV15,14,NA,NA,TRBJ2-7,TGTGCCACCAGCAGAGGACCCACCCCCTACGAGCAGTACTTC,CATSRGPTPYEQYF
TRBV7-9,15,NA,NA,TRBJ1-1,TGTGCCAGCAGCTCTAGGACGGAAGCTAACACTGAAGCTTTCTTT,CASSSRTEANTEAFF
TRBV11-1,16,few,NA,TRBJ2-3,TGTGCCAGCAGCCGAGGACAGCTTACGAGCACAGATACGCAGTATTTT,CASSRGQLTSTDTQYF
TRBV2,14,few,NA,TRBJ1-2,TGTGCCAGCAGACTTGGTACAGGAGTCGGTGGCTACACCTTC,CASRLGTGVGGYTF